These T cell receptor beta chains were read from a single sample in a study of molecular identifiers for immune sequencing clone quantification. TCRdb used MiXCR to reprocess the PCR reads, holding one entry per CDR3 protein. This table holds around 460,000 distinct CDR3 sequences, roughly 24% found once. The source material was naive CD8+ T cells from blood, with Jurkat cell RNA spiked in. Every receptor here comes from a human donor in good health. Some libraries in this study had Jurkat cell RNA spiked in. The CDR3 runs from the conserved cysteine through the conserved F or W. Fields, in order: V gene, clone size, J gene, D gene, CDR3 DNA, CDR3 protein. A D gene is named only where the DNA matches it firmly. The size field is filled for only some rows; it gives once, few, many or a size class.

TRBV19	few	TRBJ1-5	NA	TGTGCCAGTAGTAGGGGGGGTTCGGGGTTCCAGCCCCAGCATTTT	CASSRGGSGFQPQHF
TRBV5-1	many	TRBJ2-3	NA	TGCGCCAGCAGCTTGGTCGGGGGAGTAGATACGCAGTATTTT	CASSLVGGVDTQYF
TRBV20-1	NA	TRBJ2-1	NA	TGCAGTGCTAGGATTGGCGGGCACAATGAGCAGTTCTTC	CSARIGGHNEQFF
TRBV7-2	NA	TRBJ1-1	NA	TGTGCCAGCAGCCCGACCCCGAAATCTGGACGCGCTGAAGCTTTCTTT	CASSPTPKSGRAEAFF
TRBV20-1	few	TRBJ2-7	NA	TGCAGTGCTAGAGAGGCAGGGGTTTACGAGCAGTACTTC	CSAREAGVYEQYF
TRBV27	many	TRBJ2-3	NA	TGTGCCAGCAGTTTGAGCGGGCTGAGCACAGATACGCAGTATTTT	CASSLSGLSTDTQYF
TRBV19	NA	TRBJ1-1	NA	TGTGCCAGTAGTATAGTAAACGGAATGAACACTGAAGCTTTCTTT	CASSIVNGMNTEAFF
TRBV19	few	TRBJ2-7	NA	TGTGCCAGTAGTCTTAATCCCTCCGAGCAGTACTTC	CASSLNPSEQYF
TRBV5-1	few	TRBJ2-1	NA	TGCGCCAGCAGCCCCATATCCCCAGGGGACAATGAGCAGTTCTTC	CASSPISPGDNEQFF
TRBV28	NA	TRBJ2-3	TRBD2	TGTGACAGCAGTTTACCGACTAGCGGCAGCACAGATACGCAGTATTTT	CDSSLPTSGSTDTQYF
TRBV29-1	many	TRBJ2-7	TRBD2	TGCAGCGTTGAAACAAGCGGGGTCCCGGGCGAGCAGTACTTC	CSVETSGVPGEQYF
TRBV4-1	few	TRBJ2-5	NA	TGCGCCAGCAGCCAAGAGTTGGACAGTCAAGAGACCCAGTACTTC	CASSQELDSQETQYF
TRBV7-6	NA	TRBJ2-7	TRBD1	TGTGCCGGCAGTTTGGGACAGGGTGCCTACGAGCAGTACTTC	CAGSLGQGAYEQYF
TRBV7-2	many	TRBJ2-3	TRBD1	TGTGCCAGCAGCTTATTTCCAGGACAGGGGGCGTTGGATACGCAGTATTTT	CASSLFPGQGALDTQYF
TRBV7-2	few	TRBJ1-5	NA	TGTGCCAGCAGCTTAGCTTACAGTTTAGCGAATCAGCCCCAGCATTTT	CASSLAYSLANQPQHF
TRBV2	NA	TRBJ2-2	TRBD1	TGTGCCAGCAGCGCCGGGACAGGAGCGAACACCGGGGAGCTGTTTTTT	CASSAGTGANTGELFF
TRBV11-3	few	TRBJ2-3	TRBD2	TGTGCCAGCAGCCCAAGCGGGATCACAGATACGCAGTATTTT	CASSPSGITDTQYF
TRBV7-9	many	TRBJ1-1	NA	TGTGCCAGTCTCTATAGGGATGGTCCGAACACTGAAGCTTTCTTT	CASLYRDGPNTEAFF
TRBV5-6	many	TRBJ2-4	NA	TGTGCCAGCAGCTTGGACAGGGAGTTGGCCAAAAACATTCAGTACTTC	CASSLDRELAKNIQYF
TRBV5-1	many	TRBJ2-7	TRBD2	TGCGCCAGCACCCGGACTAGCGGGAGCCTAGGATTCTACGAGCAGTACTTC	CASTRTSGSLGFYEQYF
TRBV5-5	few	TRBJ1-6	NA	TGTGCCAGCAGCTTCGAGGACGTTTATTCACCCCTCCACTTT	CASSFEDVYSPLHF
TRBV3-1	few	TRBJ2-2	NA	TGTGCCAGCAGCCAGGGGACTTACACCGGGGAGCTGTTTTTT	CASSQGTYTGELFF
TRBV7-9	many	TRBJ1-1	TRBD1	TGTGCCAGCAGCTCCGCCGGGACAGGGTTCACTGAAGCTTTCTTT	CASSSAGTGFTEAFF
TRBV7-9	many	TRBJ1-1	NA	TGTGCCAGCAGCTCTCAAACTGAAGCTTTCTTT	CASSSQTEAFF
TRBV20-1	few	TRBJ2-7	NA	TGCAGTGCTAGAGATCTCCAAGTAAGCTCCTACGAGCAGTACTTC	CSARDLQVSSYEQYF
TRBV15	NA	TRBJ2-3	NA	TGTGCCACCAGCAGAGAGGGAGGACTAACGGTGACAGATACGCAGTATTTT	CATSREGGLTVTDTQYF
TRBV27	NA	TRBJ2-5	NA	TGTGCCAGCAAGGCCCGGGGCCGTTTGGGAGAGACCCAGTACTTC	CASKARGRLGETQYF
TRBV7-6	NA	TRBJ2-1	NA	TGTGCCAGCAGCCAACGCCGGGGCGATTTAGTGGATGAGCAGTTCTTC	CASSQRRGDLVDEQFF
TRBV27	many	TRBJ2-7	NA	TGTGCCAGCAGTTCCGGGAAGTCCTACGAGCAGTACTTC	CASSSGKSYEQYF
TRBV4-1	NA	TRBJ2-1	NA	TGCGCCAGCAGCCAAGAAACAGGTTCCTACAATGAGCAGTTCTTC	CASSQETGSYNEQFF
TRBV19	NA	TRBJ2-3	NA	TGTGCCAGTAGTACCATCTTCGCAGCGAACACAGATACGCAGTATTTT	CASSTIFAANTDTQYF
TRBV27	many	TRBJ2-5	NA	TGTGCCAGCAGCTTTGGTCCTCAAGAGACCCAGTACTTC	CASSFGPQETQYF
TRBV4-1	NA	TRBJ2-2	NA	TGCGCCAGCAGCCACCCCGGCGGAACCGGGGAGCTGTTTTTT	CASSHPGGTGELFF
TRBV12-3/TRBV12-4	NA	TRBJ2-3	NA	TGTGCCAGCAGTTCGGGGCCGTTCACAGATACGCAGTATTTT	CASSSGPFTDTQYF
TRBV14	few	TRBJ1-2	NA	TGTGCCAGCAGCCCTGGACGGGGGGGCTACTATGGCTACACCTTC	CASSPGRGGYYGYTF
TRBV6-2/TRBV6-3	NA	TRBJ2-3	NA	TGTGCCAGCAGCGATTACTCTTCTTATACGCAGTATTTT	CASSDYSSYTQYF
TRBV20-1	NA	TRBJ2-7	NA	TGCAGTGCCCGCGGGACGGACGCGGACTACGAGCAGTACTTC	CSARGTDADYEQYF
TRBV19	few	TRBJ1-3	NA	TGTGCCAGTAGTATGATGACAGTCTCTGGAAACACCATATATTTT	CASSMMTVSGNTIYF
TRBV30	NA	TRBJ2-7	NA	TGTGCCTGGACCTGGGGATCGGGGGAGCAGTACTTC	CAWTWGSGEQYF
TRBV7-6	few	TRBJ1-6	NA	TGTGCCAGCAGCTTAGCAGCATCCTATAATTCACCCCTCCACTTT	CASSLAASYNSPLHF
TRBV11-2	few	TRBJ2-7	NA	TGTGCCAGCAGCTTAGGGCAGCAGGAGTACTTC	CASSLGQQEYF
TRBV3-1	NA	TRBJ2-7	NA	TGTGCCAGCAGCCAGTCAGGGCCAGTCTACGAGCAGTACTTC	CASSQSGPVYEQYF
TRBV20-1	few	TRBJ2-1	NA	TGCAGTGCTAGAGCCACAGGGAGCTCCTACAATGAGCAGTTCTTC	CSARATGSSYNEQFF
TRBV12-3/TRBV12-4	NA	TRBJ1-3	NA	TGTGCCAGCAGTTTAAACTATGGAAACACCATATATTTT	CASSLNYGNTIYF
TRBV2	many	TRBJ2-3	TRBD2	TGTGCCAGCAGGGGACTAGCGGGGGCCACAGATACGCAGTATTTT	CASRGLAGATDTQYF